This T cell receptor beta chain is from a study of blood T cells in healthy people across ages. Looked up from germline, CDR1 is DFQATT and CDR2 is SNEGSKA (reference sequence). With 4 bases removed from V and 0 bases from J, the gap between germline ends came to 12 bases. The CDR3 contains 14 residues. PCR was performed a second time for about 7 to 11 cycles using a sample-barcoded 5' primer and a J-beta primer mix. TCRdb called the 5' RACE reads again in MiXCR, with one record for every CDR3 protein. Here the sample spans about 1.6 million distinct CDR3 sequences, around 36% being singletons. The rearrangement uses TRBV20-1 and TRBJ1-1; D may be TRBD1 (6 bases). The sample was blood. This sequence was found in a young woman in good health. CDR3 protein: CSATGAGVNTEAFF. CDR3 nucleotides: TGCAGTGCTACTGGGGCAGGGGTGAACACTGAAGCTTTCTTT.